Below are 13 T cell receptor beta chains sequenced from a single sample in a study of T cell responses to AZD1222 COVID-19 vaccine. Profiling relied on immunoSEQ multiplex PCR, and the TCRdb table lists in-frame clones only, not all of them. This table has some 86,000 clones, 90% appearing once. The specimen comprised peripheral blood, sampled 28 days after the second AZD1222 dose. These receptors originate from an adult who received the AZD1222 COVID-19 vaccine.

This chain connects TRBV24-1 to TRBJ2-3; no clear D gene. CDR1 is KGHDR, CDR2 SFDVKD, per germline. With 1 base removed from V and 0 bases from J, the gap between germline ends came to 4 bases. CDR3 length: 14 residues. DNA for the CDR3: TGTGCCACCAGTGATTTAGCCAGCACAGATACGCAGTATTTT. It is translated as CATSDLASTDTQYF.

This chain links TRBV19 with TRBJ1-1; possibly TRBD1 for D (5 bases). This CDR3 is 13 amino acids long. The V gene's germline CDR1 is LNHDA and CDR2 SQIVND (reference sequence). Trimming removed 2 bases at V and 10 bases at J, with 14 bases between. This CDR3 reads CASSIIRGETAFF. CDR3 nucleotides: TGTGCCAGTAGTATAATTCGGGGGGAAACAGCTTTCTTT.

This chain uses TRBV25-1 with TRBJ1-1, with 8 nucleotides matching TRBD1. V lost 4 bases to trimming and J lost 4 bases; unmatched junction nucleotides: 5. Germline CDR1 MGHDK, CDR2 SYGVNS. The CDR3 spans 14 residues. Here the CDR3 DNA reads TGTGCCAGCAGTGGACAGGGGATGAGCACTGAAGCTTTCTTT. Residues: CASSGQGMSTEAFF.

The chain couples TRBV11-2 to TRBJ1-1; 10 bases match TRBD1. V dropped 6 bases and J dropped 3; count of bases not matched to a gene: 4. Per germline, CDR1 SGHAT and CDR2 FQNNGV. The CDR3 length is 14 residues. The CDR3 DNA is TGTGCCAGCAGGGTGGGGACAGGGGACACTGAAGCTTTCTTT. Translated, it gives CASRVGTGDTEAFF.

The rearrangement uses TRBV11-2 and TRBJ2-7; 9 nucleotides line up with TRBD1. The CDR3 has 14 amino acids. V lost 5 bases and J lost 2; bases outside the gene matches: 4. Germline V gene data show CDR1 as SGHAT and CDR2 as FQNNGV. The CDR3 DNA follows: TGTGCCAGCAGCCTACAGGGGGCCACCTACGAGCAGTACTTC. As protein: CASSLQGATYEQYF.

The chain links TRBV5-4 to TRBJ1-2; a possible D gene is TRBD1 (6 bases). V lost 4 bases, J lost 3 bases, and 10 bases lay in between. Per germline, CDR1 SGHNT and CDR2 YYREEE (reference sequence). The CDR3 has 13 residues. This CDR3 is CASSGGADYGYTF. The CDR3 DNA sequence: TGTGCCAGCAGCGGGGGCGCCGACTATGGCTACACCTTC.

V usage is TRBV6-5 and J usage is TRBJ1-5; D possibly corresponds to TRBD1 (5 bases). This CDR3 is built from 13 residues. Germline V lookup: CDR1 MNHEY, CDR2 SVGAGI. Between the trimmed V and J ends, which lost 6 bases and 7 bases, there was a span of 13 bases. DNA of the CDR3: TGTGCCAGCAGCCGGGGCTCAGGGCAGCCCCAGCATTTT. Protein: CASSRGSGQPQHF.

This chain connects TRBV7-9 to TRBJ2-7; D may be TRBD1 (6 bases). The germline gives CDR1 SEHNR, CDR2 FQNEAQ (reference sequence). With 3 bases removed from V and 4 bases from J, the gap between germline ends came to 10 bases. This CDR3 spans 13 amino acids. In DNA, the CDR3 is TGTGCCAGCAGCTTCTCAACAGGGTACGAGCAGTACTTC. This gives the protein CASSFSTGYEQYF.

CDR3 coding DNA: TGTGCCAGCCGGCTTCGGGGGTTCGAGAACTATGGCTACACCTTC. Protein product: CASRLRGFENYGYTF. The genes are TRBV5-8 and TRBJ1-2; possibly TRBD1 for D (5 bases). Trimming pared 7 bases from V and 2 bases from J, leaving 18 bases between. The CDR3 totals 15 residues. The germline V gene encodes CDR1 SGHTS and CDR2 YDEGEE. The full variable domain, rest sourced from reference TRBV5-8 and TRBJ1-2, is EAGVTQSPTHLIKTRGQQATLRCSPISGHTSVYWYQQALGLGLQFLLWYDEGEERNRGNFPPRFSGRQFPNYSSELNVNALELEDSALYLCASRLRGFENYGYTFGSGTRLTVV.

The V gene is TRBV5-6, the J gene TRBJ1-2; D remains ambiguous. Germline loops: CDR1 SGHDT, CDR2 YYEEEE. V lost 0 bases to trimming and J lost 0 bases, with 9 bases between them. The CDR3 runs 15 residues. CDR3 DNA: TGTGCCAGCAGCTTGGTTGGTCGGACTAACTATGGCTACACCTTC. Translated, it gives CASSLVGRTNYGYTF.

J is TRBJ1-1 and V is TRBV12-3 or TRBV12-4; D is unresolved. CDR3 size: 12 residues. Deletions cut 6 bases from V and 6 bases from J, with 11 bases between. The CDR3 here is CASSPGWAEAFF. CDR3 DNA sequence: TGTGCCAGCAGCCCCGGTTGGGCTGAAGCTTTCTTT.

This clone was counted once. The chain couples TRBV9 to TRBJ1-2; TRBD1 matches 10 bases. Germline lookup yields CDR1 SGDLS and CDR2 YYNGEE. This CDR3 region has 15 residues. Germline trimming cut 4 bases from V and 9 bases from J; bases unmatched to any gene: 12. CDR3 in amino acids: CASSPGTGAHLSYTF. The CDR3 DNA follows: TGTGCCAGCAGCCCCGGGACAGGGGCTCACCTCAGCTACACCTTC.

The chain links TRBV2 to TRBJ2-7; 11 nucleotides agree with TRBD1. Germline V gene sequence: CDR1 SNHLY, CDR2 FYNNEI. The CDR3 totals 15 residues. V lost 5 bases, J lost 2 bases, and 5 bases stayed unmatched. The CDR3 nucleotides are TGTGCCAGCAGTACAGGGACAGGGGGACCCTACGAGCAGTACTTC. Protein product: CASSTGTGGPYEQYF.